This entry lists 8 T cell receptor beta chains sequenced from one sample in a study of T cells after yellow fever vaccination. TCRdb reanalysed the 5' RACE reads using MiXCR and keeps one entry per CDR3 protein. The sample has more than 300,000 distinct CDR3 sequences, around 7% seen once; the top ten hold 18%. The material was PBMCs, obtained around 45 days after the first yellow fever vaccination. The receptors come from a man between 18 and 29 years old who received the YFV17D yellow fever vaccine.

In its sample, this clonotype was seen a few times. This sequence joins TRBV7-2 and TRBJ2-1; 8 nucleotides match TRBD1. V lost 5 bases, J lost 7 bases, and 10 bases stayed unmatched. The CDR3 totals 15 residues. Germline V lookup: CDR1 SGHTA, CDR2 FQGNSA. The CDR3 nucleotides read TGTGCCAGCAGCGCAAGCCCTCACAGGGGGAATGAGCAGTTCTTC. This codes for CASSASPHRGNEQFF.

V is TRBV7-3 and J is TRBJ1-1; D uncertain. Deletions cut 5 bases from V and 1 base from J, with 8 bases between. The CDR3 consists of 13 residues. Germline loops: CDR1 SGHTA, CDR2 FQGTGA. The CDR3 loop reads CASSVRENTEAFF. CDR3 sequence (DNA): TGTGCCAGCAGCGTAAGGGAGAACACTGAAGCTTTCTTT.

The table lists this clonotype with a few counts. The V and J genes are TRBV20-1 and TRBJ2-2; TRBD1 might be the D (6 bases). V shed 4 bases and J shed 8 bases, with 8 bases lying between them. CDR3 length: 11 residues. Germline CDR1 is DFQATT and CDR2 is SNEGSKA (reference sequence). CDR3 loop: CSATGEGELFF. The CDR3 coding sequence is TGCAGTGCTACAGGGGAGGGGGAGCTGTTTTTT.

The genes are TRBV12-3 or TRBV12-4 and TRBJ2-5, with 8 bases aligning to TRBD1. V trimming: 4 bases; J trimming: 2 bases; junction bases outside the gene matches: 3. The CDR3 spans 14 residues. In DNA form, the CDR3 reads TGTGCCAGCAGTTCGGACAGGGAACAAGAGACCCAGTACTTC. Translation gives CASSSDREQETQYF.

The CDR3 loop is CASSLAQGAGNTIYF. The CDR3 coding sequence is TGCGCCAGCAGCTTGGCACAGGGGGCTGGAAACACCATATATTTT. This chain connects TRBV5-1 to TRBJ1-3; 8 nucleotides line up with TRBD1. The CDR3 length is 15 residues. Trimming took 0 bases from V and 2 from J; bases not matched to a gene: 1. Germline CDR1 is SGHRS and CDR2 is YFSETQ.

This clonotype has just a few counts. The genes are TRBV7-3 and TRBJ2-1; tentatively, D is TRBD1 (5 bases). The length of the CDR3 is 13 residues. Germline lookup yields CDR1 SGHTA and CDR2 FQGTGA. With 5 bases removed from V and 10 bases from J, the gap between germline ends came to 15 bases. In DNA, the CDR3 is TGTGCCAGCAGCCTGGGGTCCTACAGGGAGCAGTTCTTC. Protein sequence: CASSLGSYREQFF. The variable domain in full, with the rest retrieved from reference TRBV7-3 and TRBJ2-1, is GAGVSQTPSNKVTEKGKYVELRCDPISGHTALYWYRQSLGQGPEFLIYFQGTGAADDSGLPNDRFFAVRPEGSVSTLKIQRTERGDSAVYLCASSLGSYREQFFGPGTRLTVL.

At least ten counts were recorded for this clonotype. V is TRBV7-9 and J is TRBJ1-3; D gene ambiguous. Trimming stripped 4 bases from V and 4 bases from J, with 5 bases between. CDR1 is SEHNR and CDR2 is FQNEAQ in the germline V gene (reference sequence). This CDR3 spans 12 amino acids. This chain's CDR3 is CASSSQGNTIYF. The CDR3 DNA follows: TGTGCCAGCAGCTCACAAGGAAACACCATATATTTT.

This sequence joins TRBV12-3 or TRBV12-4 and TRBJ2-3; possibly TRBD2 for D (5 bases). With 5 bases removed from V and 6 bases from J, the gap between germline ends came to 18 bases. The length of the CDR3 is 15 residues. The CDR3 loop reads CASSRDVTGRDTQYF. CDR3 DNA: TGTGCCAGCAGTAGGGATGTGACGGGAAGGGATACGCAGTATTTT.